The entry below describes one T cell receptor beta chain. Its antigen is currently unknown. A single record per CDR3 protein comes from TCRdb applying MiXCR to the reads. The table lists 700,000 to 900,000 distinct CDR3 sequences, 25% to 35% of them singletons. The CDR3 has 15 amino acids. Germline CDR1 is SGDLS and CDR2 is YYNGEE. The V end lost 6 bases, the J end lost 7 bases, and 17 bases lay between the germline ends. This sample was included in a study of T cell repertoires in cytomegalovirus infection. Whole-study context: Use of recently identified HLA-C-restricted and well-studied HLA-B-restricted CMV epitopes was part of the study.

The chain employs TRBV9 and TRBJ1-6; possibly TRBD1 for D (6 bases). This TCR came from a human donor in good health (CMV status not recorded). Some clones in this sample may be carry-over from other donors' samples. Sequencing was performed on cultured CD8+ T cells from PBMCs, taken from culture after CMV antigen stimulation. This chain's CDR3 is CASTAGGATNSPLHF. The CDR3 nucleotides are TGTGCCAGCACCGCGGGGGGGGCGACGAATTCACCCCTCCACTTT.